The present T cell receptor beta chain was sequenced within a study of blood T cell repertoires in COVID-19. At the level of the study: PBMCs, B-cell-depleted T cells, or T cells were the source of the cDNA or gDNA that made up the material.

Authors' methods: Amplification of reference gene primers provided the estimated nucleated cell counts. Here immunoSEQ multiplex PCR was the method, and the copy in TCRdb shows in-frame clones only, minus some. V, J and clone size are taken as reported in that table, and D and trimming were inferred from the DNA itself. The data hold approximately 380,000 clones, with 85% observed a single time. V was shortened by 0 bases and J by 11 bases, with 4 bases between the two germline ends. The CDR3 length is 11 residues. Germline CDR1 and CDR2: LGHDT and YNNKEL (reference sequence). The TCR comes from a young woman with acute or convalescent COVID-19. The specimen was peripheral blood. The V and J genes are TRBV3-1 (or the pseudogene TRBV3-2) and TRBJ1-4, with unresolved D. DNA for the CDR3: TGTGCCAGCAGCCAAGATCGGAAACTGTTTTTT. Amino acid sequence: CASSQDRKLFF.